Here is one TCR beta chain with its context. This sample is part of a study of control samples from healthy donors and cancer patients. Assay used: immunoSEQ multiplex PCR; TCRdb lists only in-frame clones, some missing. Of 200,000 to 250,000 clones listed, over 90% are singletons. The CDR3 has 14 amino acids. Trimming cost V 3 bases and J 1 base, with 10 bases left between them. Germline V gene lookup returns CDR1 DFQATT and CDR2 SNEGSKA (reference sequence). This TCR was sampled from a man in his fifties in good health. V gene TRBV20-1 combines with J gene TRBJ2-4; D is uncertain. The specimen was blood. The CDR3 bases are TGCAGTGCTAGTGCTCTAGGGGCCAAAAACATTCAGTACTTC. Its protein product is CSASALGAKNIQYF.